The 22 T cell receptor beta chains below were found in one sample sequenced in a study of cytomegalovirus exposure and HLA in healthy donors. Sequencing was performed with immunoSEQ multiplex PCR; in TCRdb, only in-frame clones are kept and a portion is missing. The sample includes 120,000 or so clones, about 91% of them seen just once. Sequencing was carried out using PBMCs. Every receptor here comes from a woman between 18 and 30 years old in good health and CMV-seronegative.

This clone was seen just once. The chain has TRBV4-1 and TRBJ2-7; 9 nucleotides align to TRBD2. Trimming took 4 bases from V and 2 from J; bases not matched to a gene: 9. This CDR3 has 16 amino acids. Per germline, CDR1 MGHRA and CDR2 YSYEKL. The CDR3: CASSLSTPSGTYEQYV. The CDR3 DNA is TGCGCCAGCAGCCTCTCGACCCCTAGCGGGACCTACGAGCAGTACGTC.

This rearrangement joins TRBV6-5 to TRBJ1-1; weak D call: TRBD1 (5 bases). CDR3 size: 15 residues. Trimming removed 8 bases at V and 1 base at J, with 17 bases between. Germline CDR1 and CDR2: MNHEY and SVGAGI. The CDR3 sequence: CASAWGDGWNTEAFF. CDR3 nucleotides: TGTGCCAGCGCTTGGGGGGACGGCTGGAACACTGAAGCTTTCTTT.

This clone was recorded only once. The chain recombines TRBV15 with TRBJ2-5, with a tentative D call TRBD2 (5 bases). Trimming pared 1 base from V and 4 bases from J, leaving 7 bases between. This CDR3 is 13 amino acids long. Germline V gene data show CDR1 as LNHNV and CDR2 as YYDKDF (reference sequence). The CDR3, as DNA: TGTGCCACCAGCAGAGGGGAGTTAGAGACCCAGTACTTC. Its protein is CATSRGELETQYF.

The chain carries TRBV19 and TRBJ2-1; the match to TRBD1 covers 7 bases. This CDR3 spans 16 amino acids. V was pared by 5 bases and J by 2 bases, with 9 bases of the junction left unmatched. The germline CDR1 and CDR2 sequences are LNHDA and SQIVND (reference sequence). For the CDR3, the DNA is TGTGCCAGTAGTCGGACCGGGACAGCAACCTACAATGAGCAGTTCTTC. Translating it yields CASSRTGTATYNEQFF.

J is TRBJ2-1 and V is TRBV7-6; D possibly corresponds to TRBD2 (6 bases). Between the trimmed V and J ends, which lost 5 bases and 4 bases, there was a span of 18 bases. The CDR3 covers 16 residues. The V gene's germline CDR1 is SGHVS and CDR2 FNYEAQ. For the CDR3, the DNA is TGTGCCAGCAGCCTTAGTGGGACTCGCGATTACAATGAGCAGTTCTTC. Encoded protein: CASSLSGTRDYNEQFF.

This clone has only a few counts. The chain combines TRBV6-5 with TRBJ1-5, with D possibly TRBD1 on 6 matching bases. The germline V gene has CDR1 MNHEY and CDR2 SVGAGI. V lost 5 bases, J lost 1 base, and 9 bases lay in between. The CDR3 totals 14 residues. CDR3 amino acids: CASSPQGSNQPQHF. CDR3 DNA sequence: TGTGCCAGCAGTCCACAGGGAAGCAATCAGCCCCAGCATTTT.

The J gene is TRBJ1-2, the V gene TRBV27; D ambiguous. CDR1 is MNHEY and CDR2 is SMNVEV in the germline V gene (reference sequence). The CDR3 runs 14 residues. V gave up 4 bases and J gave up 0 bases, with 9 bases separating them. CDR3 amino acids: CASSSNGANYGYTF. Here the CDR3 DNA reads TGTGCCAGCAGTTCTAACGGAGCTAACTATGGCTACACCTTC.

The chain is built from TRBV10-1 and TRBJ1-1, with TRBD1 as a possible D gene (5 bases). The germline V and J ends were trimmed by 2 bases and 4 bases, with 11 bases remaining between them. The CDR3 loop spans 14 amino acids. Per the germline V gene, CDR1 is WNHNN and CDR2 is SYGVQD (reference sequence). In nucleotides, the CDR3 is TGCGCCAGCAGTGAGGAGACAGAAGGCACTGAAGCTTTCTTT. This codes for CASSEETEGTEAFF.

The chain uses TRBV10-2 and TRBJ2-7; 7 bases match TRBD2. The CDR3 has 14 amino acids. Germline assignment: CDR1 WSHSY and CDR2 SAAADI. V lost 7 bases and J lost 2; bases outside the gene matches: 8. The CDR3 protein is CASTQRGATYEQYV. The CDR3 DNA is TGCGCCAGCACCCAGCGGGGTGCTACCTACGAGCAGTACGTC.

CDR3 nucleotides: TGCGCCAGCAGCTTGTACCTAGCGGGGGCTCGGGAGACCCAGTACTTC. This encodes CASSLYLAGARETQYF. The genes are TRBV5-1 and TRBJ2-5; 10 bases line up with TRBD2. Looked up from germline, CDR1 is SGHRS and CDR2 is YFSETQ. V was clipped by 1 base and J by 5 bases; unmatched bases: 8. The CDR3 extends over 16 amino acids.

This clone was detected once. The V and J genes are TRBV6-5 and TRBJ1-1; TRBD1 matches 8 bases. The germline gives CDR1 MNHEY, CDR2 SVGAGI. The CDR3 extends over 13 amino acids. With V trimmed by 10 bases and J by 1 base, 5 bases remained unmatched. The CDR3 bases are TGTGCCATCTCCGGGACAGGGAACACTGAAGCTTTCTTT. It encodes CAISGTGNTEAFF.

The chain uses TRBV28 and TRBJ2-5, with 12 positions matching TRBD2. The germline gives CDR1 MDHEN, CDR2 SYDVKM. V lost 3 bases, J lost 7 bases, and 9 bases stayed unmatched. The CDR3 spans 16 residues. CDR3 sequence reads: CASSFSPASGGGTQYF. CDR3 sequence (DNA): TGTGCCAGCAGTTTCTCCCCGGCTAGCGGGGGGGGGACCCAGTACTTC. The complete variable domain, with remaining parts taken from reference TRBV28 and TRBJ2-5, reads DVKVTQSSRYLVKRTGEKVFLECVQDMDHENMFWYRQDPGLGLRLIYFSYDVKMKEKGDIPEGYSVSREKKERFSLILESASTNQTSMYLCASSFSPASGGGTQYFGPGTRLLVL.

This sequence joins TRBV4-2 and TRBJ2-4; the match to TRBD2 covers 9 bases. This CDR3 is 17 amino acids long. Germline values: CDR1 LGHNA, CDR2 YNFKEQ. The trim removed 0 bases at V and 0 bases at J, leaving 3 bases unmatched. In DNA, the CDR3 is TGTGCCAGCAGCCAAGATGTAGCGGGGGTAGCCAAAAACATTCAGTACTTC. Translating it yields CASSQDVAGVAKNIQYF.

The rearrangement joins TRBV29-1 to TRBJ2-5; D is perhaps TRBD2 (5 bases). The germline V gene has CDR1 SQVTM and CDR2 ANQGSEA. The CDR3 contains 14 residues. With 7 bases removed from V and 4 bases from J, the gap between germline ends came to 19 bases. The CDR3: CSATVSPEGETQYF. Written as DNA, the CDR3 is TGCAGCGCTACGGTTTCCCCCGAGGGAGAGACCCAGTACTTC.

This clone was observed a handful of times. J is TRBJ1-5 and V is TRBV9; unclear D gene. V was trimmed by 0 bases and J by 7 bases, leaving 11 bases between them. The CDR3 runs to 14 residues. The germline V gene encodes CDR1 SGDLS and CDR2 YYNGEE. CDR3 amino acids: CASSVGPGSQPQHF. In DNA, the CDR3 is TGTGCCAGCAGCGTAGGCCCAGGCAGCCAGCCCCAGCATTTT.

This chain joins TRBV19 and TRBJ2-7; D possibly corresponds to TRBD1 (5 bases). This CDR3 is built from 13 residues. The V gene's germline CDR1 is LNHDA and CDR2 SQIVND (reference sequence). Trimming took 1 base from V and 5 from J, leaving 9 bases between them. This CDR3 reads CASSIGRVHEQYF. Here the CDR3 DNA reads TGTGCCAGTAGTATAGGCAGGGTCCACGAGCAGTACTTC.

V gene TRBV28 combines with J gene TRBJ2-3; 7 nucleotides agree with TRBD1. Per the germline V gene, CDR1 is MDHEN and CDR2 is SYDVKM. CDR3 size: 16 residues. V shed 6 bases, J shed 1 base, and the junction held 10 bases outside the gene matches. The DNA of the CDR3 is TGTGCCAGCAGACTAGGACAGGCGCTCCGCACAGATACGCAGTATTTT. It encodes CASRLGQALRTDTQYF.

There are a few counts of this clone. The junction departs from germline at one end; a sequencing error may be responsible. J is TRBJ1-2 and V is TRBV7-2; TRBD1 agrees at 9 bases. The CDR3 length is 12 residues. Looked up from germline, CDR1 is SGHTA and CDR2 is FQGNSA. This chain's CDR3 is CASSSGDRGSDF. Written as DNA, the CDR3 is TGTGCCAGCAGCTCCGGAGACAGGGGGTCAGACTTC.

The chain employs TRBV29-1 and TRBJ2-5, with a weak D call TRBD1 (6 bases). The ends were cut back, 7 bases at V and 2 bases at J, with 14 bases in the middle. This CDR3 has 13 amino acids. The germline gives CDR1 SQVTM, CDR2 ANQGSEA. The CDR3 reads CSAARDIQETQYF. CDR3 DNA sequence: TGCAGCGCCGCGAGGGACATTCAAGAGACCCAGTACTTC.

V usage is TRBV6-5 and J usage is TRBJ1-2, with TRBD1 identical over 8 bases. V lost 4 bases and J lost 4; bases outside the gene matches: 5. The germline V gene has CDR1 MNHEY and CDR2 SVGAGI. The CDR3 sequence is 14 residues long. The CDR3 DNA sequence: TGTGCCAGCAGTTGGACAGGGACGGGCTATGGCTACACCTTC. Translation gives CASSWTGTGYGYTF.

This chain joins TRBV4-2 and TRBJ2-3, with 12 bases matching TRBD2. The CDR3 spans 16 residues. Trimming at V came to 0 bases and at J to 6 bases, leaving 4 bases not matched to a gene. CDR1 and CDR2 from the germline V gene are LGHNA and YNFKEQ. Written as DNA, the CDR3 is TGTGCCAGCAGCCAAGATCGCCTAGCGGGAGGGGATACGCAGTATTTT. It specifies CASSQDRLAGGDTQYF.

This clone occurred once. The CDR3 loop is CASRDPGLEAFF. The CDR3 DNA reads as TGTGCCAGCAGGGACCCGGGACTTGAAGCTTTCTTT. This chain connects TRBV2 to TRBJ1-1, with D possibly TRBD1 on 5 matching bases. V was shortened by 6 bases and J by 7 bases, with 12 bases between the two germline ends. Germline values: CDR1 SNHLY, CDR2 FYNNEI. This CDR3 spans 12 amino acids.